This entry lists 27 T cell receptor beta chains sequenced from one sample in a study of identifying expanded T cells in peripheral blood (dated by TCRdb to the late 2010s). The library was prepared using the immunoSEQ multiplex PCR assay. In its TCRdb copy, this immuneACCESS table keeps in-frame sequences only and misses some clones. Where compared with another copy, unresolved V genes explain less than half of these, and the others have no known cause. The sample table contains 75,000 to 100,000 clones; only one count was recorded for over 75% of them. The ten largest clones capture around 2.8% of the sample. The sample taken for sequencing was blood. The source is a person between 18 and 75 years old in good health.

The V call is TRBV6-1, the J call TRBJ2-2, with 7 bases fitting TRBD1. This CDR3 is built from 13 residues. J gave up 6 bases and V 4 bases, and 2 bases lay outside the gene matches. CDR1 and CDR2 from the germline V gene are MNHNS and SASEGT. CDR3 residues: CASSVGGAGELFF. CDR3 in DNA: TGTGCCAGCAGTGTAGGGGGCGCCGGGGAGCTGTTTTTT.

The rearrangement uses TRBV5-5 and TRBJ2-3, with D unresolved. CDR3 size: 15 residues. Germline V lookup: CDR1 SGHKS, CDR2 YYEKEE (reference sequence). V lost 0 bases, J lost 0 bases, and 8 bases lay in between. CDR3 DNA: TGTGCCAGCAGCTTGGTCGGTGGGAGCACAGATACGCAGTATTTT. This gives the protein CASSLVGGSTDTQYF.

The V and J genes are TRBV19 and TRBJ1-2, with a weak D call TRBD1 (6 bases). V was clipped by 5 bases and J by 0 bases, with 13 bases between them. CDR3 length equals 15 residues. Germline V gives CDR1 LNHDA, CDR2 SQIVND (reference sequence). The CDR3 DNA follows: TGTGCCAGTAGTGCCGGGACAACCCCTAACTATGGCTACACCTTC. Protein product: CASSAGTTPNYGYTF.

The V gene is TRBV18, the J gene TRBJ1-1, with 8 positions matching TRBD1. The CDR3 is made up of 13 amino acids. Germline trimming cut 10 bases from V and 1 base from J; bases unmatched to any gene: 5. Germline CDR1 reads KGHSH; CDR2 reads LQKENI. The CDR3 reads CATGQGTNTEAFF. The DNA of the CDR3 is TGTGCCACAGGACAGGGCACGAACACTGAAGCTTTCTTT. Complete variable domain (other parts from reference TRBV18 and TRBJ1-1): NAGVMQNPRHLVRRRGQEARLRCSPMKGHSHVYWYRQLPEEGLKFMVYLQKENIIDESGMPKERFSAEFPKEGPSILRIQQVVRGDSAAYFCATGQGTNTEAFFGQGTRLTVV.

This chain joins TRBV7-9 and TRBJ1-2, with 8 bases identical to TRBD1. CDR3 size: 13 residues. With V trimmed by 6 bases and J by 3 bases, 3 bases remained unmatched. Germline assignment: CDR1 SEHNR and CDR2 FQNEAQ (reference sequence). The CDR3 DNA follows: TGTGCCAGCAGTCCACAGGGGGACTATGGCTACACCTTC. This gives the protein CASSPQGDYGYTF.

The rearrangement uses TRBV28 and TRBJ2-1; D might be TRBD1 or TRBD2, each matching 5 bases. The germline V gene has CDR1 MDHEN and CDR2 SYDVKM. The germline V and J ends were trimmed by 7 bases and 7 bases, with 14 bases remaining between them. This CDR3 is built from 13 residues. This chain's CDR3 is CASTLGAVNEQFF. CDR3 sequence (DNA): TGTGCCAGCACCCTCGGGGCGGTGAATGAGCAGTTCTTC. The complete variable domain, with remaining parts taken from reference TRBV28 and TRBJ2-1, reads DVKVTQSSRYLVKRTGEKVFLECVQDMDHENMFWYRQDPGLGLRLIYFSYDVKMKEKGDIPEGYSVSREKKERFSLILESASTNQTSMYLCASTLGAVNEQFFGPGTRLTVL.

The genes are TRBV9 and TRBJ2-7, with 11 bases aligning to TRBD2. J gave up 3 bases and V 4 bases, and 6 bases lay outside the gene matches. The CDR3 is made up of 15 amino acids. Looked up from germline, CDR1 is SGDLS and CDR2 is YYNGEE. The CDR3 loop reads CASSISGTSGYEQYF. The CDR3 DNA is TGTGCCAGCAGCATATCCGGGACTAGCGGCTACGAGCAGTACTTC.

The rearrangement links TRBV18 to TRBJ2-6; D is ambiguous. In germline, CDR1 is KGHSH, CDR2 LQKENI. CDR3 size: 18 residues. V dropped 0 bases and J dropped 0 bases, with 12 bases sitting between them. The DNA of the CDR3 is TGTGCCAGCTCACCACCCGTTTTCAGCCTCTCTGGGGCCAACGTCCTGACTTTC. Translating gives CASSPPVFSLSGANVLTF.

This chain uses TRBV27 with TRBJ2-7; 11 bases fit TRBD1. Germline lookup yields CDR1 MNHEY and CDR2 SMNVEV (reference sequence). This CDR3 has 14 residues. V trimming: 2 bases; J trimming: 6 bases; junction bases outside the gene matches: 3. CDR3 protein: CASSLGQGAPEQYF. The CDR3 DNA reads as TGTGCCAGCAGTTTAGGACAGGGGGCGCCCGAGCAGTACTTC.

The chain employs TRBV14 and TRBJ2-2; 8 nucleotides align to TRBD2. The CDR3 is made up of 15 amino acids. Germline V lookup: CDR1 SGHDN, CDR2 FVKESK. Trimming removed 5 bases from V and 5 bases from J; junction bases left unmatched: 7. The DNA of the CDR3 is TGTGCCAGCAGCAAGGCGGGGGGTTCGACCGGGGAGCTGTTTTTT. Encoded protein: CASSKAGGSTGELFF.

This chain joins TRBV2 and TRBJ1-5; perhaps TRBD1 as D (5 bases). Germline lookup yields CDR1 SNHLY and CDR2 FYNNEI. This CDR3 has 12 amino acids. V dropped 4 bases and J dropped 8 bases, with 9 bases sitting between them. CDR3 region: CASSGPGEPQHF. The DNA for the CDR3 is TGTGCCAGCAGTGGGCCGGGGGAGCCCCAGCATTTT.

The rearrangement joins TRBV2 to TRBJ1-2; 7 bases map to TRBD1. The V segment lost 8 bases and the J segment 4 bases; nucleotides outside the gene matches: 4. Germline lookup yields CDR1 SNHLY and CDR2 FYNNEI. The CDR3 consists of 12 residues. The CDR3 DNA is TGTGCCAGCCAACAGGGGATCTATGGCTACACCTTC. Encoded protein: CASQQGIYGYTF.

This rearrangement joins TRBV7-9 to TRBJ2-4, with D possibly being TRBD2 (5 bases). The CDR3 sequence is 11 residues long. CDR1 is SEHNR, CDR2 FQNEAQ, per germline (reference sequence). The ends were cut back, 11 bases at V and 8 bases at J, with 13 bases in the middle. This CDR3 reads CAESSGDIQYF. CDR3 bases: TGTGCCGAATCCTCCGGGGACATTCAGTACTTC.

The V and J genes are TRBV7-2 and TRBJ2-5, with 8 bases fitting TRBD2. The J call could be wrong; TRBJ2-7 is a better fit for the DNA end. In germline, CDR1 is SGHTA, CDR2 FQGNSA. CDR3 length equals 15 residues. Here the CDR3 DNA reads TGTGCCAGCAGCTTAAAGAGCGGGAGTAAGGGCGAGCAGTACTTC. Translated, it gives CASSLKSGSKGEQYF.

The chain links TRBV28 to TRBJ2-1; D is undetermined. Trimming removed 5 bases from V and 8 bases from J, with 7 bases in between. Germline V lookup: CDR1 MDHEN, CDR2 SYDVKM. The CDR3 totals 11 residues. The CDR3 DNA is TGTGCCAGCAGTGTCGTAGATGAGCAGTTCTTC. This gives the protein CASSVVDEQFF. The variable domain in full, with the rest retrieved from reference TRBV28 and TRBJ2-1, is DVKVTQSSRYLVKRTGEKVFLECVQDMDHENMFWYRQDPGLGLRLIYFSYDVKMKEKGDIPEGYSVSREKKERFSLILESASTNQTSMYLCASSVVDEQFFGPGTRLTVL.

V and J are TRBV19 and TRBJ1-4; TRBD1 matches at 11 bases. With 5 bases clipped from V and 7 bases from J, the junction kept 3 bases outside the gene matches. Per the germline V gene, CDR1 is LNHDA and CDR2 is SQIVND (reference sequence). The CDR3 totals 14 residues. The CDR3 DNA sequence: TGTGCCAGTAGTCCGGACAGGGGGCGTGAAAAACTGTTTTTT. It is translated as CASSPDRGREKLFF.

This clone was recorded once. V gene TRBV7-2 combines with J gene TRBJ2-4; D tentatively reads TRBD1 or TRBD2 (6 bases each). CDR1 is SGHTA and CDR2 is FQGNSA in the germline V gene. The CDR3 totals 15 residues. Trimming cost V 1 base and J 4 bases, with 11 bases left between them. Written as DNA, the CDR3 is TGTGCCAGCAGCTTAGGGGGGCGGGGAAAAAACATTCAGTACTTC. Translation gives CASSLGGRGKNIQYF. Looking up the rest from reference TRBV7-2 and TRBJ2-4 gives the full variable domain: GAGVSQSPSNKVTEKGKDVELRCDPISGHTALYWYRQSLGQGLEFLIYFQGNSAPDKSGLPSDRFSAERTGGSVSTLTIQRTQQEDSAVYLCASSLGGRGKNIQYFGAGTRLSVL.

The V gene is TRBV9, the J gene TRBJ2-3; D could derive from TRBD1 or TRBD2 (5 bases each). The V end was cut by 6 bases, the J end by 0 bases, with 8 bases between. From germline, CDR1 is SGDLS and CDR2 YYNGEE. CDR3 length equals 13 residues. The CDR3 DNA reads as TGTGCCAGCAATGGGGGTAGCACAGATACGCAGTATTTT. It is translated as CASNGGSTDTQYF.

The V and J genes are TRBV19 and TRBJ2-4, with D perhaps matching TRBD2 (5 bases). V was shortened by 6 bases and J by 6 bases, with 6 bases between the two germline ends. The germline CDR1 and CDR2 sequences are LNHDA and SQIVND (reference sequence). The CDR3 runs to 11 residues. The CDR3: CASRRGNIQYF. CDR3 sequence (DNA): TGTGCCAGTAGACGGGGAAACATTCAGTACTTC.

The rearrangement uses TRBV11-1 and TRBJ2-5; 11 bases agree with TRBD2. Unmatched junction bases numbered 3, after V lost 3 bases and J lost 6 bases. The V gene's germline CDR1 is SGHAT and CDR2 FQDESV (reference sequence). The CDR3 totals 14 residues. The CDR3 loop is CASSLVAGGKTQYF. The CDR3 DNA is TGTGCCAGCAGCTTGGTAGCGGGAGGGAAGACCCAGTACTTC.

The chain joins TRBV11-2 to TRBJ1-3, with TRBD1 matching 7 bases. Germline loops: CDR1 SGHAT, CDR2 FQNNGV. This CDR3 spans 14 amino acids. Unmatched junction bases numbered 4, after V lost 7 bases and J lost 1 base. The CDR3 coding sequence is TGTGCCAGCAACATACAGGGGTCTGGAAACACCATATATTTT. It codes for CASNIQGSGNTIYF.

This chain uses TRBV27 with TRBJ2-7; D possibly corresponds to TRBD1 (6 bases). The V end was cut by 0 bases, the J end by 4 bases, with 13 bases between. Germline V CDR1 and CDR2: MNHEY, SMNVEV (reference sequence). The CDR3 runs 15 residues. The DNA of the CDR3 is TGTGCCAGCAGTTTATCAACAGGGAAGGTTTACGAGCAGTACTTC. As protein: CASSLSTGKVYEQYF.

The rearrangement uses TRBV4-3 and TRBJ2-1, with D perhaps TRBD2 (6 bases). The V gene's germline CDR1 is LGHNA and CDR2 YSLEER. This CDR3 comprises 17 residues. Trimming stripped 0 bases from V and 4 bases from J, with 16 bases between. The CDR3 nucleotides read TGCGCCAGCAGCCAAGATGTCCGAAACGGGAGATACAATGAGCAGTTCTTC. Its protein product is CASSQDVRNGRYNEQFF.

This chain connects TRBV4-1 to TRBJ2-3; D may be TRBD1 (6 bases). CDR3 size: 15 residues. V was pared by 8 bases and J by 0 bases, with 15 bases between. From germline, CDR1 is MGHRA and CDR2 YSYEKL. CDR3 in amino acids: CASRPGAGSTDTQYF. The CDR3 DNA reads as TGCGCCAGCCGCCCAGGGGCAGGGAGCACAGATACGCAGTATTTT.

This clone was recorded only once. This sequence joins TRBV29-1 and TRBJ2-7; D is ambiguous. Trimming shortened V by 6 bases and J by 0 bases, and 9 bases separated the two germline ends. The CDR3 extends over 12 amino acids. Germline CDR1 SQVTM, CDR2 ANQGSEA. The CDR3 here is CSVSGLSYEQYF. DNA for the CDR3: TGCAGCGTATCCGGGCTCTCCTACGAGCAGTACTTC.

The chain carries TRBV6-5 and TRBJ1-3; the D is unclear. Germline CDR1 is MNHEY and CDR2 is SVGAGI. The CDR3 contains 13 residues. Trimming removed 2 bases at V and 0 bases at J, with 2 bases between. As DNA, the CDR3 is TGTGCCAGCAGTTACGGCTCTGGAAACACCATATATTTT. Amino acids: CASSYGSGNTIYF.

The CDR3 region has the DNA TGTGCCAGCAGCTTGGGGGGACTAGCCCAAGATACGCAGTATTTT. Encoded protein: CASSLGGLAQDTQYF. J is TRBJ2-3 and V is TRBV7-2; 9 positions agree with TRBD2. V was pared by 3 bases and J by 5 bases, with 6 bases of the junction left unmatched. CDR3 length equals 15 residues. The V gene's germline CDR1 is SGHTA and CDR2 FQGNSA.